This T cell receptor beta chain was documented in a study of identifying expanded T cells in peripheral blood (dated by TCRdb to the late 2010s). Study-level background: Technical replicates were generated by sequencing separate aliquots of the same genomic DNA pool, and four replicates were compared pairwise.

The immunoSEQ Assay, which uses bias-controlled multiplex PCR amplification of genomic DNA, was used to profile TCRbeta CDR3 regions. Per the authors' processing: The absolute abundance of each unique TCRbeta CDR3 region was quantified after sequences were collapsed and filtered. Differential abundance was tested with two models: a binomial (Fisher-equivalent) model and a beta-binomial model that adds time-dependent variance fitted from healthy donors. Clones with fewer than 5 combined templates were removed, and a clone was called differentially abundant if the clone's Benjamini-Hochberg FDR was below 0.01. Using the form v = (b*log(k)+a)^2, the beta-binomial variance was modeled as a function of the total template count across the two samples. As stored in TCRdb, this immuneACCESS dataset retains in-frame rearrangements with V and J assigned. A fraction of the clones does not appear; measured against another copy, unresolved V genes explain less than half of the discrepancy, and the remainder lacks a known reason. That table furnishes V, J and clone size, whereas the DNA furnished D and trimming. This sample holds approximately 94,000 clones; 80% to 90% were observed only once. Approximately 6% of the sample lies in the top ten.

V sheds 1 base and J sheds 1 base, leaving 13 bases between their ends. Spanning cysteine to phenylalanine, the CDR3 consists of 16 amino acids. This entry keeps only the CDR3 DNA: 48 bases, framed from base 1. CDR1 and CDR2, looked up from the germline V gene, are SGHAT and FQNNGV. No immune events such as infections were documented for the healthy donors during the collection period. Blood repertoires from healthy donors were used as a training cohort for calibrating time-dependent variance in a beta-binomial model of differential abundance of T-cell clones. The training cohort included 10 healthy donors, of whom 3 were female and 7 were male. The donors were between roughly 29 and 70 years old, with an average age of roughly 41 years. Whole blood from each healthy donor was obtained from a commercial supplier and was collected at three time points two to three weeks apart. For immunosequencing, genomic DNA was extracted from unsorted whole blood.

The paper's findings and limits, for the study overall: The binomial model flagged around 1.2 differentially abundant clones between technical replicates, compared with about 17 over two weeks and 19 over about 4 weeks. For all healthy donors, the variance in clone template counts between roughly 2-week samples rose significantly as total template count increased. Both the number of clones called differentially abundant and the false-positive rate were significantly reduced by the beta-binomial model across all healthy-donor time intervals. The authors expected that biological variance in healthy repertoires might rise further over much longer intervals, such as months to years.

This clone was recorded only once. Its antigen remains unidentified. Base-call qualities are not available, and no considerably larger clone is one nucleotide away. The clonotype comes from a person aged 18 to 75 in good health. Sample: blood. This chain is built from TRBV11-2 and TRBJ1-1; no D segment can be confidently identified. The CDR3 is CASSLGQTLRNTEAFF. The DNA reads TGTGCCAGCAGCTTAGGGCAGACGCTTAGGAACACTGAAGCTTTCTTT.